A selection of T cell receptor beta chains follows, all from one sample in a study of CD8+ T cells in alopecia areata. The protocol was immunoSEQ multiplex PCR, while the TCRdb copy is restricted to in-frame clones and leaves out a portion. The repertoire holds about 200,000 clones, with 50% to 70% as singletons. Sample: CD4+ T cells sorted from blood, taken at week 0. The origin of the receptors is a human donor with alopecia areata. Both conserved end residues are part of each CDR3. Fields, in order: J gene, V gene, clone size, D gene, CDR3 protein, CDR3 DNA. The D gene is left open where the match is weak. Not all rows give a size; the values are once, few, many and, for expanded clones, a class.

>TRBJ2-7|TRBV7-2|-|-
CASSSGTGNYEQYF
TGTGCCAGCAGTTCTGGGACTGGCAACTACGAGCAGTACTTC
>TRBJ1-6|TRBV7-2|-|-
CASSLTSTGNSPLHF
TGTGCCAGCAGCTTAACCTCAACAGGAAATTCACCCCTCCACTTT
>TRBJ1-2|TRBV29-1|-|-
CSVLEDNYYGYTF
TGCAGCGTCCTCGAGGATAACTACTATGGCTACACCTTC
>TRBJ2-3|TRBV2|few|TRBD2
CASSPTSEDTQYF
TGTGCCAGCAGCCCGACTAGCGAAGATACGCAGTATTTT
>TRBJ2-7|TRBV30|-|-
CAWSKDLGYEQYF
TGTGCCTGGAGTAAAGACCTGGGCTACGAGCAGTACTTC
>TRBJ1-3|TRBV11-2|-|TRBD1
CASSLVWTGSSGNTIYF
TGTGCCAGCAGCTTAGTCTGGACAGGGAGCTCTGGAAACACCATATATTTT
>TRBJ2-7|TRBV6-5|few|-
CASSYSSHSSSYEQYF
TGTGCCAGCAGTTACTCGTCGCACAGCAGTTCCTACGAGCAGTACTTC
>TRBJ2-7|TRBV18|-|-
CASSPRAVAYEQYF
TGTGCCAGCTCACCAAGGGCGGTCGCCTACGAGCAGTACTTC
>TRBJ1-2|TRBV5-1|-|TRBD1
CASSSGQAKDYGYTF
TGCGCCAGCAGCTCGGGACAGGCGAAGGACTATGGCTACACCTTC
>TRBJ1-2|TRBV29-1|-|TRBD1
CSVKGQGAEYGYTF
TGCAGCGTTAAGGGACAGGGGGCGGAGTATGGCTACACCTTC
>TRBJ2-1|TRBV30|-|-
CAWSFQSYNEQFF
TGTGCCTGGAGTTTTCAGTCCTACAATGAGCAGTTCTTC
>TRBJ1-6|TRBV6-6|once|-
CASRRTDNSPLHF
TGTGCCAGCAGAAGGACAGATAATTCACCCCTCCACTTT
>TRBJ1-1|TRBV4-1|few|-
CASSQGAEAFF
TGCGCCAGCAGCCAAGGGGCTGAAGCTTTCTTT
>TRBJ2-2|TRBV28|-|-
CASSLRGMYNTGELFF
TGTGCCAGCAGTTTAAGGGGAATGTATAACACCGGGGAGCTGTTTTTT
>TRBJ2-3|TRBV7-9|-|-
CASSAGTGGTQYF
TGTGCCAGCAGCGCGGGGACCGGCGGTACGCAGTATTTT
>TRBJ2-6|TRBV29-1|-|TRBD2
CSVEGSGAGSGANVLTF
TGCAGCGTTGAAGGAAGCGGGGCGGGCTCTGGGGCCAACGTCCTGACTTTC
>TRBJ2-7|TRBV30|-|-
CAWSDRSYEQYF
TGTGCCTGGAGTGACAGGTCCTACGAGCAGTACTTC
>TRBJ2-7|TRBV29-1|-|-
CSVDLGLGTYEQYF
TGCAGCGTTGATCTGGGATTAGGGACCTACGAGCAGTACTTC
>TRBJ1-5|TRBV15|-|TRBD1
CATSLDLGAGGLDQPQHF
TGTGCCACCAGCCTGGATCTGGGAGCAGGGGGCCTAGATCAGCCCCAGCATTTT
>TRBJ1-6|TRBV6-5|-|-
CASSPWEGRNSPLHF
TGTGCCAGCAGCCCCTGGGAGGGTAGGAATTCACCCCTCCACTTT
>TRBJ1-1|TRBV29-1|-|TRBD1
CSQKHRDRESMNTEAFF
TGCAGCCAAAAGCACCGGGACAGGGAGTCTATGAACACTGAAGCTTTCTTT
>TRBJ1-4|TRBV30|-|-
CAMDPQGSHEKLFF
TGTGCCATGGACCCTCAGGGGTCTCATGAAAAACTGTTTTTT
>TRBJ2-3|TRBV9|-|-
CASSSGTLLADTQYF
TGTGCCAGCAGCTCAGGGACCCTATTGGCAGATACGCAGTATTTT
>TRBJ1-1|TRBV29-1|many|-
CSVVSSNTEAFF
TGCAGCGTTGTAAGCTCTAACACTGAAGCTTTCTTT
>TRBJ1-3|TRBV5-1|few|-
CASSFGGTSDSGNTIYF
TGCGCCAGCAGCTTCGGGGGGACATCCGACTCTGGAAACACCATATATTTT
>TRBJ1-5|TRBV27|-|TRBD1
CASRPFGTGGQPQHF
TGTGCCAGCAGGCCCTTCGGGACAGGCGGCCAGCCCCAGCATTTT
>TRBJ2-7|TRBV25-1|-|TRBD2
CASTSRGASGRHF
TGTGCCAGCACCTCGCGGGGGGCTAGCGGGAGGCACTTC
>TRBJ1-1|TRBV7-3|-|TRBD1
CASSLDRGNTEAFF
TGTGCCAGCAGCCTCGACAGGGGTAACACTGAAGCTTTCTTT
>TRBJ2-1|TRBV7-9|-|TRBD2
CASSLIELAGISSYNEQFF
TGTGCCAGCAGCTTAATAGAGCTAGCGGGAATAAGCTCCTACAATGAGCAGTTCTTC